The 18 T cell receptor beta chains reported below all come from one sample, sequenced in a study of blood T cell repertoires in COVID-19. TCRdb keeps only in-frame clones here, not all; method: immunoSEQ multiplex PCR. The sample contains 180,000 or so clones, roughly 87% of which appear only once. The specimen was peripheral blood. The receptors were gathered from a woman aged 45-60 years with acute or convalescent COVID-19.

Only one count was recorded for this clone. This CDR3 reads CASSVPGYNEQFF. CDR3 sequence (DNA): TGCGCCAGCAGCGTTCCGGGATACAATGAGCAGTTCTTC. This chain uses TRBV4-1 with TRBJ2-1; TRBD2 might be the D (5 bases). Trimming removed 5 bases at V and 4 bases at J, with 9 bases between. CDR3 length: 13 amino acids. Germline lookup yields CDR1 MGHRA and CDR2 YSYEKL.

V and J are TRBV11-3 and TRBJ1-2, with D possibly being TRBD1 (6 bases). Germline V CDR1 and CDR2: SGHNT, YENEEA. The CDR3 consists of 16 residues. Trimming took 4 bases from V and 0 from J, leaving 15 bases between them. CDR3 coding DNA: TGTGCCAGCAGCTCGAAAGGACAGAGAGCTAACTATGGCTACACCTTC. Translating it yields CASSSKGQRANYGYTF.

This clone was picked up a small number of times. This rearrangement joins TRBV18 to TRBJ1-1; no clear D gene. The CDR3 spans 15 residues. In germline, CDR1 is KGHSH, CDR2 LQKENI. The germline V and J ends were trimmed by 0 bases and 0 bases, with 8 bases remaining between them. CDR3 coding DNA: TGTGCCAGCTCACCACCTGCAGACTTGAACACTGAAGCTTTCTTT. Translated, it gives CASSPPADLNTEAFF.

The chain carries TRBV4-3 and TRBJ1-1; D unresolved. This CDR3 spans 15 amino acids. V dropped 1 base and J dropped 1 base, with 10 bases sitting between them. CDR1 is LGHNA and CDR2 is YSLEER in the germline V gene. The CDR3 nucleotides read TGCGCCAGCAGCCAAGGCCCGGGAAAGAACACTGAAGCTTTCTTT. It translates to CASSQGPGKNTEAFF.

The chain employs TRBV3-1 (or the pseudogene TRBV3-2) and TRBJ2-1; TRBD2 matches at 10 bases. This CDR3 has 15 amino acids. Germline V gene lookup returns CDR1 LGHDT and CDR2 YNNKEL (reference sequence). V gave up 3 bases and J gave up 3 bases; unmatched junction bases: 2. The CDR3, as DNA: TGTGCCAGCAGCCACCCTAGCGGGGGCTACAATGAGCAGTTCTTC. This translates into CASSHPSGGYNEQFF.

CDR3 nucleotide sequence: TGTGCCAGCAGCCCCGAACAGCATAGCAATCAGCCCCAGCATTTT. Encoded protein: CASSPEQHSNQPQHF. The V call is TRBV7-8, the J call TRBJ1-5; D is ambiguous. In germline, CDR1 is SGHVS, CDR2 FQNEAQ. The CDR3 length is 15 residues. Trimming took 5 bases from V and 0 from J, leaving 11 bases between them.

This clone was seen just once. The rearrangement uses TRBV5-1 and TRBJ2-7; possible D gene TRBD1, 5 bases. This CDR3 region has 13 residues. Trimming stripped 0 bases from V and 3 bases from J, with 7 bases between. CDR1 and CDR2 from the germline V gene are SGHRS and YFSETQ. Written as DNA, the CDR3 is TGCGCCAGCAGCTTGGGCAGGGACTACGAGCAGTACTTC. This sequence encodes CASSLGRDYEQYF.

The genes are TRBV15 and TRBJ1-2; TRBD1 matches at 7 bases. There are 15 residues in the CDR3. The germline CDR1 and CDR2 sequences are LNHNV and YYDKDF (reference sequence). V shed 1 base and J 8 bases; nucleotides not matched to a gene: 10. CDR3 sequence: CATSRVLDRVEGYTF. CDR3 bases: TGTGCCACCAGCAGAGTCCTCGACAGGGTAGAGGGCTACACCTTC.

The CDR3 loop is CASRGATEAFF. The CDR3 coding sequence is TGTGCCAGCAGGGGGGCCACTGAAGCTTTCTTT. The chain carries TRBV11-3 and TRBJ1-1, with D perhaps TRBD1 (6 bases). The length of the CDR3 is 11 residues. Trimming pared 6 bases from V and 4 bases from J, leaving 6 bases between. Germline assignment: CDR1 SGHNT and CDR2 YENEEA.

The gene calls are TRBV3-1 (or the pseudogene TRBV3-2) and TRBJ2-7; D perhaps matches TRBD2 (5 bases). With 4 bases removed from V and 7 bases from J, the gap between germline ends came to 8 bases. In germline, CDR1 is LGHDT, CDR2 YNNKEL (reference sequence). CDR3 size: 11 residues. CDR3 nucleotide sequence: TGTGCCAGCAGCCGACGACTAGAGCAGTACTTC. Protein product: CASSRRLEQYF.

This clone has a single count. J is TRBJ1-1 and V is TRBV5-1; 7 bases line up with TRBD1. Unmatched junction bases numbered 7, after V lost 1 base and J lost 1 base. Germline V gene data show CDR1 as SGHRS and CDR2 as YFSETQ. The CDR3 sequence is 16 residues long. The CDR3 spells CASSLSVTGPNTEAFF. For the CDR3, the DNA is TGCGCCAGCAGCTTGTCCGTGACAGGGCCGAACACTGAAGCTTTCTTT.

The gene calls are TRBV5-1 and TRBJ2-1; D gene uncertain. Between the trimmed V and J ends, which lost 0 bases and 2 bases, there was a span of 3 bases. The CDR3 length is 13 residues. CDR1 is SGHRS, CDR2 YFSETQ, per germline. The CDR3 region has the DNA TGCGCCAGCAGCTTGGCTCCCTACAATGAGCAGTTCTTC. Translated, it gives CASSLAPYNEQFF.

The chain has TRBV2 and TRBJ1-2; 7 nucleotides match TRBD1. Germline CDR1 is SNHLY and CDR2 is FYNNEI. The CDR3 length is 15 residues. V lost 2 bases to trimming and J lost 5 bases; unmatched junction nucleotides: 8. CDR3: CASSEPETGSYGYTF. CDR3 DNA sequence: TGTGCCAGCAGTGAACCGGAGACAGGGTCTTATGGCTACACCTTC.

The chain links TRBV27 to TRBJ1-6; perhaps TRBD1 as D (5 bases). The V end lost 2 bases, the J end lost 8 bases, and 19 bases lay between the germline ends. The CDR3 loop spans 17 amino acids. CDR1 and CDR2 (germline): MNHEY, SMNVEV (reference sequence). The CDR3, as DNA: TGTGCCAGCAGTTTACCCAGATCGCGAGACAGCTATTCACCCCTCCACTTT. The encoded protein is CASSLPRSRDSYSPLHF.

This chain's CDR3 is CASSRQGMGQPQHF. DNA for the CDR3: TGTGCCAGCAGTAGACAGGGGATGGGTCAGCCCCAGCATTTT. V usage is TRBV27 and J usage is TRBJ1-5; the match to TRBD1 covers 8 bases. Germline lookup yields CDR1 MNHEY and CDR2 SMNVEV (reference sequence). Losses at the gene ends were 5 bases for V and 6 bases for J; bases not matched to a gene: 6. The CDR3 has 14 amino acids.

The CDR3 sequence is CASSLNPGGGYTF. CDR3 sequence (DNA): TGTGCCAGCAGCTTAAACCCCGGGGGTGGCTACACCTTC. J is TRBJ1-2 and V is TRBV7-2; D perhaps matches TRBD1 (5 bases). Germline loops: CDR1 SGHTA, CDR2 FQGNSA. The V and J ends lost 2 bases and 7 bases respectively, with 11 bases between them. The CDR3 is made up of 13 amino acids.

This clone was seen a few times. The chain recombines TRBV10-2 with TRBJ1-1, with 7 bases aligning to TRBD1. V dropped 0 bases and J dropped 2; count of bases not matched to a gene: 6. The germline CDR1 and CDR2 sequences are WSHSY and SAAADI. CDR3 length: 16 amino acids. The CDR3 bases are TGCGCCAGCAGTGAGTCCGTAGACAGGGCCAACACTGAAGCTTTCTTT. This translates into CASSESVDRANTEAFF.

This clone showed up just once. The chain uses TRBV19 and TRBJ1-3; the D gene is possibly TRBD1 (5 bases). Germline CDR1 is LNHDA and CDR2 is SQIVND (reference sequence). Trimming shortened V by 3 bases and J by 4 bases, and 10 bases separated the two germline ends. The CDR3 runs 14 residues. The CDR3 loop is CASSIQGGGNTIYF. CDR3 in DNA: TGTGCCAGTAGTATCCAGGGCGGCGGAAACACCATATATTTT.